This entry features one TCR beta chain sequence. Its target is unknown. This specimen comes from a study of cytomegalovirus exposure and HLA in healthy donors. Findings and limits, study-wide: A previous analysis found most TCR beta V segments productive roughly 87% or roughly 30% of the time.

Germline lookup yields CDR1 SNHLY and CDR2 FYNNEI. V was pared by 0 bases and J by 1 base, with 3 bases of the junction left unmatched. This CDR3 has 16 amino acids. A multiplex PCR was run with 60 Vbeta primers and 13 Jbeta primers. This table comes from immunoSEQ multiplex PCR, and its TCRdb copy is limited to in-frame clones, with some not included. The repertoire has roughly 110,000 clones, roughly 73% of them found once; the top ten carry 2% to 3%. This sequence originates from a man between 35 and 55 years old in good health and CMV-seronegative. The gene calls are TRBV2 and TRBJ1-5; 7 positions agree with TRBD1. Sequencing input: PBMCs. CDR3 sequence reads: CASSEANRGSNQPQHF. CDR3 bases: TGTGCCAGCAGTGAAGCAAACAGGGGAAGCAATCAGCCCCAGCATTTT.